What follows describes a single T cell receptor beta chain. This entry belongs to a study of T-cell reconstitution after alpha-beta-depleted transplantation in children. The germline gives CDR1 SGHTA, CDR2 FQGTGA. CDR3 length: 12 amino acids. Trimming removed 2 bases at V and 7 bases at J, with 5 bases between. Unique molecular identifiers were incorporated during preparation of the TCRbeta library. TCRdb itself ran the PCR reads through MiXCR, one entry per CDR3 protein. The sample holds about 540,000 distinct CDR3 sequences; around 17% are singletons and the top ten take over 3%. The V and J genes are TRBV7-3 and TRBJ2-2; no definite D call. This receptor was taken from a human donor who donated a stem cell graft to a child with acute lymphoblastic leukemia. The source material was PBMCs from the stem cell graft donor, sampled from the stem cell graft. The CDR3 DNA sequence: TGTGCCAGCAGCTTATATCTCGGGGAGCTGTTTTTT. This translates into CASSLYLGELFF.